One TCR beta chain is described in this entry. Its antigen remains unknown. The CDR3 runs 15 residues. CDR1 is MRHNA, CDR2 SNTAGT, per germline. V lost 6 bases and J 2 bases, leaving 14 bases between the germline ends. Profiled with immunoSEQ multiplex PCR; TCRdb holds only in-frame clones, not every one. The sample includes 30,000 to 45,000 clones, just under 75% of them seen just once. These data originate in a study of radiotherapy plus CTLA-4 blockade in lung cancer. Study details: With around 30% of patients having disease control, objective responses were seen in under 20%.

Study-level findings and limits: Best predicting response, reportedly, were early blood T cell clone dynamics, with interferon-beta. Expansion of tumor-derived TCR clones was observed in blood after radiotherapy plus ipilimumab.

The study treated chemo-refractory metastatic non-small-cell lung cancer patients with focal radiation plus ipilimumab CTLA-4 blockade. The V and J genes are TRBV6-4 and TRBJ2-1, with TRBD1 as a possible D gene (5 bases). The receptor comes from a human donor with non-small cell lung cancer who had stable disease on radiotherapy plus ipilimumab. The sequencing used peripheral blood, collected from a patient treated with radiotherapy plus ipilimumab. The CDR3 DNA is TGTGCCAGCAGCCCCAGGGTATCAGCCTACAATGAGCAGTTCTTC. It codes for CASSPRVSAYNEQFF.